A selection of T cell receptor beta chains follows, all from one sample in a study of early T cells in non-severe SARS-CoV-2 infection. One entry per CDR3 protein results from TCRdb running MiXCR on the 5' RACE reads. The sample carries about 64,000 distinct CDR3 sequences, less than 5.5% recorded once. What was sequenced was whole blood. The receptors shown here come from an adult who was a healthcare worker with PCR-confirmed SARS-CoV-2 infection or an uninfected control (not recorded which). CDR3s include the opening cysteine and the closing phenylalanine or tryptophan. Fields, in order: clone size, D gene, V gene, J gene, CDR3 protein, CDR3 DNA. A D gene is named only where the DNA matches it firmly. For some rows the clone size is stated as once, few or many, or as a class when expanded; others skip it.

few	TRBD1	TRBV11-2	TRBJ2-5	CASSLWGQGGTQYF	TGTGCCAGCAGCTTATGGGGACAGGGGGGAACCCAGTACTTC
.	TRBD2	TRBV20-1	TRBJ2-1	CSARILAGVFGGYNEQFF	TGCAGTGCTAGGATATTAGCGGGAGTTTTTGGGGGTTACAATGAGCAGTTCTTC
many	.	TRBV7-2	TRBJ2-2	CATRTASTGELFF	TGTGCCACTCGGACAGCGAGCACCGGGGAGCTGTTTTTT
many	.	TRBV29-1	TRBJ2-1	CSVARERFNEQFF	TGCAGCGTTGCCAGGGAGAGGTTCAATGAGCAGTTCTTC
few	.	TRBV20-1	TRBJ1-1	CSASWEGRNTEAFF	TGCAGTGCCTCTTGGGAGGGGCGAAACACTGAAGCTTTCTTT
many	.	TRBV6-2/TRBV6-3	TRBJ2-3	CASRQGLGPDTQYF	TGTGCCAGCAGACAGGGACTCGGCCCAGATACGCAGTATTTT
.	.	TRBV14	TRBJ2-3	CASSQEGRDTDTQYF	TGTGCCAGCAGCCAAGAAGGCAGAGACACAGATACGCAGTATTTT
few	.	TRBV7-3	TRBJ2-2	CASSLGLATTGELFF	TGTGCCAGCAGCTTAGGCCTAGCAACCACCGGGGAGCTGTTTTTT
many	TRBD2	TRBV5-1	TRBJ2-3	CASSLGLGGGTDTQYF	TGCGCCAGCAGCTTGGGCCTGGGAGGGGGCACAGATACGCAGTATTTT
many	TRBD1	TRBV19	TRBJ2-3	CACRDRDTDTQYF	TGTGCCTGCCGGGACAGGGACACAGATACGCAGTATTTT
many	TRBD2	TRBV9	TRBJ2-3	CASSVGLASDTQYF	TGTGCCAGCAGCGTCGGACTAGCATCAGATACGCAGTATTTT
many	.	TRBV28	TRBJ2-7	CATHALDRVYEQYF	TGTGCCACCCACGCCCTCGACAGAGTTTACGAGCAGTACTTC
many	.	TRBV19	TRBJ2-3	CASSSLGDTQYF	TGTGCCAGTAGCTCCCTCGGAGATACGCAGTATTTT
many	.	TRBV27	TRBJ1-5	CASSLFASNRGNQPQHF	TGTGCCAGCAGTTTATTCGCGAGCAATCGGGGCAATCAGCCCCAGCATTTT
many	TRBD2	TRBV19	TRBJ2-1	CASSPGLTIYNEQFF	TGTGCCAGTAGCCCGGGACTAACGATCTACAATGAGCAGTTCTTC
many	TRBD2	TRBV4-2	TRBJ2-7	CASSQGTSGNNEQYF	TGTGCCAGCAGCCAAGGGACTAGCGGAAATAACGAGCAGTACTTC
many	.	TRBV19	TRBJ1-2	CASSTVTNYGYTF	TGTGCCAGTAGTACAGTAACTAACTATGGCTACACCTTC
many	.	TRBV30	TRBJ1-2	CAWSVRQNYGYTF	TGTGCCTGGAGTGTACGGCAGAACTATGGCTACACCTTC
.	TRBD1	TRBV20-1	TRBJ1-1	CSEMGQLNTEAFF	TGCAGTGAAATGGGACAGCTGAACACTGAAGCTTTCTTT
.	.	TRBV29-1	TRBJ2-7	CSVAPGISYEQYF	TGCAGCGTTGCCCCAGGGATCTCCTACGAGCAGTACTTC
many	TRBD2	TRBV29-1	TRBJ2-2	CSVGTSGNPGELFF	TGCAGCGTAGGGACTAGCGGGAATCCCGGGGAGCTGTTTTTT
many	TRBD1	TRBV24-1	TRBJ1-2	CATSDTDREYGYTF	TGTGCCACCAGTGATACCGACAGGGAGTATGGCTACACCTTC
.	.	TRBV11-2	TRBJ2-3	CASSLGRLDTQYF	TGTGCCAGCAGCTTAGGTCGCCTAGATACGCAGTATTTT
few	.	TRBV5-4	TRBJ2-1	CASSLDYDYNEQFF	TGTGCCAGCAGCTTGGACTACGACTACAATGAGCAGTTCTTC
many	TRBD2	TRBV5-1	TRBJ2-3	CASSWAGGPDTQYF	TGCGCCAGCAGCTGGGCGGGGGGGCCAGATACGCAGTATTTT
.	.	TRBV20-1	TRBJ1-2	CSAFRDTYGYTF	TGCAGTGCTTTTCGGGACACCTATGGCTACACCTTC
many	TRBD2	TRBV5-4	TRBJ2-1	CASSSGTSNEQFF	TGTGCCAGCAGCTCCGGGACTAGCAATGAGCAGTTCTTC
.	.	TRBV7-8	TRBJ2-7	CASSLVLGTYEQYF	TGTGCCAGCAGCTTAGTTCTGGGAACCTACGAGCAGTACTTC
many	.	TRBV11-2	TRBJ2-2	CASSLSRSSNTGELFF	TGTGCCAGCAGCTTAAGCCGGAGTTCGAACACCGGGGAGCTGTTTTTT
many	TRBD2	TRBV19	TRBJ2-1	CASSPGLVGFGEQFF	TGTGCCAGTAGCCCGGGACTAGTTGGTTTCGGAGAGCAGTTCTTC
many	TRBD1	TRBV7-8	TRBJ2-7	CASSLGTGAYEQYF	TGTGCCAGCAGCTTGGGGACAGGCGCCTACGAGCAGTACTTC
many	TRBD2	TRBV6-2/TRBV6-3	TRBJ2-4	CASNEMGLAGEGRAKNIQYF	TGTGCCAGCAACGAGATGGGACTAGCGGGAGAGGGGCGAGCCAAAAACATTCAGTACTTC
.	TRBD1	TRBV5-1	TRBJ2-1	CATGQDSYNEQFF	TGCGCCACTGGACAGGACTCCTACAATGAGCAGTTCTTC
few	TRBD1	TRBV2	TRBJ2-1	CASTRQGYLGFF	TGTGCCAGCACCAGACAGGGCTACTTAGGGTTCTTC
many	.	TRBV7-2	TRBJ2-3	CASSRSHGGSSTDTQYF	TGTGCCAGCAGCCGCTCCCATGGGGGCTCTAGCACAGATACGCAGTATTTT
.	.	TRBV7-6	TRBJ2-1	CASGGNEQFF	TGTGCCAGCGGGGGGAATGAGCAGTTCTTC
many	.	TRBV6-5	TRBJ1-5	CASSIGGGVNQPQHF	TGTGCCAGCAGCATAGGAGGGGGAGTCAATCAGCCCCAGCATTTT
many	.	TRBV7-2	TRBJ1-2	CASSPSGGAGGYTF	TGTGCCAGCAGCCCTAGTGGTGGGGCAGGTGGCTACACCTTC
.	TRBD2	TRBV5-1	TRBJ2-2	CASSQERGSNTGELFF	TGCGCCAGCAGCCAGGAGCGGGGGAGTAACACCGGGGAGCTGTTTTTT
few	TRBD1	TRBV12-3/TRBV12-4	TRBJ2-5	CASSLRQGSETQYF	TGTGCCAGCAGTTTACGACAGGGGTCGGAGACCCAGTACTTC
many	TRBD2	TRBV27	TRBJ2-7	CASRRGGTASSYEQYF	TGTGCCAGCAGACGGGGAGGGACGGCGAGCTCCTACGAGCAGTACTTC
many	.	TRBV5-6	TRBJ2-6	CASSSLLVGTGSGANVLTF	TGTGCCAGCAGCTCCCTCCTGGTTGGGACCGGCTCTGGGGCCAACGTCCTGACTTTC
many	.	TRBV20-1	TRBJ2-7	CSATGTNDYEQYF	TGCAGTGCTACCGGGACCAACGATTACGAGCAGTACTTC
many	.	TRBV25-1	TRBJ2-7	CASRDGPYEQYF	TGTGCCAGCAGAGACGGCCCCTACGAGCAGTACTTC
many	.	TRBV10-3	TRBJ2-1	CAISESGSSERQFF	TGTGCCATCAGTGAGTCTGGCTCTTCCGAACGGCAGTTCTTC
many	.	TRBV29-1	TRBJ2-3	CSVAPDRTREQYF	TGCAGCGTTGCCCCTGACCGTACCAGGGAGCAGTATTTT
few	.	TRBV6-2/TRBV6-3	TRBJ2-7	CASSWAAYEQYF	TGTGCCAGCAGTTGGGCCGCCTACGAGCAGTACTTC
few	TRBD2	TRBV7-2	TRBJ2-7	CASSLPGLGYEQYF	TGTGCCAGCAGCCTCCCGGGACTAGGGTACGAGCAGTACTTC
many	.	TRBV7-9	TRBJ2-5	CASSPQGKETQYF	TGTGCCAGCAGCCCCCAGGGGAAGGAGACCCAGTACTTC
many	.	TRBV7-3	TRBJ2-1	CASSPIGVSRNEQFF	TGTGCCAGCAGCCCCATAGGCGTATCCCGGAATGAGCAGTTCTTC
many	.	TRBV7-2	TRBJ1-1	CASSFLSEDEAFF	TGTGCCAGCAGCTTCCTTTCCGAGGATGAAGCTTTCTTT
.	.	TRBV12-3/TRBV12-4	TRBJ2-1	CASRISAASYNEQFF	TGTGCCAGCAGAATAAGCGCGGCTTCCTACAATGAGCAGTTCTTC
.	TRBD1	TRBV7-2	TRBJ2-7	CASSPRTGRSSYEQYF	TGTGCCAGCAGCCCACGGACAGGGAGGAGCTCCTACGAGCAGTACTTC
many	.	TRBV6-1	TRBJ1-1	CASSDQASNTEAFF	TGTGCCAGCAGTGATCAGGCATCGAACACTGAAGCTTTCTTT